This T cell receptor (beta chain) was profiled in a study of T cell responses to AZD1222 COVID-19 vaccine. Study observations and caveats: Repertoires were obtained only post-peak T cell response. When two AZD1222 doses had been given, Spike-specific TCR breadth and depth rose.

The V end lost 3 bases, the J end lost 3 bases, and 0 bases lay between the germline ends. The CDR3 is 10 residues long. Germline CDR1 and CDR2: LNHDA and SQIVND (reference sequence). The assay was immunoSEQ multiplex PCR, and TCRdb's table has in-frame clones only and misses some. The table has about 150,000 clones, roughly 90% seen once. This clone came up once. Antigen specificity is unknown. This rearrangement joins TRBV19 to TRBJ2-7; no firm D call. The sequence was collected from an adult who received the AZD1222 COVID-19 vaccine. The sample was peripheral blood, taken 28 days after the second AZD1222 dose. Here the CDR3 DNA reads TGTGCCAGTAGTATCTACGAGCAGTACTTC. It translates to CASSIYEQYF.